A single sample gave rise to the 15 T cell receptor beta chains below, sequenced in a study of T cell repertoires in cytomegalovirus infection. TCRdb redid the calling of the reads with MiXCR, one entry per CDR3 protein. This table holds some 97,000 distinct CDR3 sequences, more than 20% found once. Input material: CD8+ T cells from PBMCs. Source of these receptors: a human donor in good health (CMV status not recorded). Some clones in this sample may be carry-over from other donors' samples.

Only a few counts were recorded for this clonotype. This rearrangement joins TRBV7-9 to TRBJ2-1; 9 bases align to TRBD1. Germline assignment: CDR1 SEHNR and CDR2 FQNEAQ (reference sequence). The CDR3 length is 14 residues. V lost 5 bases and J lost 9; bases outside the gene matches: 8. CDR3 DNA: TGTGCCAGCAGCCCTCGGGACAGGGTATCTGAGCAGTTCTTC. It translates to CASSPRDRVSEQFF.

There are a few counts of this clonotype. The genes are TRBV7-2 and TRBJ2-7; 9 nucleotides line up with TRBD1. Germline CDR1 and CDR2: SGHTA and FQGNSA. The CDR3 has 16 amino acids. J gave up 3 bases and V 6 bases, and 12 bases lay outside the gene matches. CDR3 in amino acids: CASREGPGTGIYEQYF. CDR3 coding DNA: TGTGCCAGCAGGGAGGGCCCCGGGACAGGGATCTACGAGCAGTACTTC.

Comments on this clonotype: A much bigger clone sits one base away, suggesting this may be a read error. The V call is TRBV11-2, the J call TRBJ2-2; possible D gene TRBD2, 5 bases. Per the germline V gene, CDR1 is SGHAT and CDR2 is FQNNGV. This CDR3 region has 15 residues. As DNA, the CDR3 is TGTGCCAGCAGCTCCCATGACTCCCGAGCCGGGGAGCTGTCTTTT. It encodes CASSSHDSRAGELSF.

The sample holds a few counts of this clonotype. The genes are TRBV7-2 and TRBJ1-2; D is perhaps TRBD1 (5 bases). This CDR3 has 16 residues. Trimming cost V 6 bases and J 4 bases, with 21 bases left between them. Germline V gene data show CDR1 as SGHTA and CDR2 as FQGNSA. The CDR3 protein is CASRGWGDSEAYGYTF. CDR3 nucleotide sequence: TGTGCCAGCAGGGGCTGGGGGGACTCGGAGGCCTATGGCTACACCTTC.

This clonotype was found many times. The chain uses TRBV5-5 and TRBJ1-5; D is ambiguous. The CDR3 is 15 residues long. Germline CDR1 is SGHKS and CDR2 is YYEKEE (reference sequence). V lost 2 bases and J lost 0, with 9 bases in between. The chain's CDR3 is CASSLAGYSNQPQHF. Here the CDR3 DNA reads TGTGCCAGCAGCTTAGCCGGATATAGCAATCAGCCCCAGCATTTT.

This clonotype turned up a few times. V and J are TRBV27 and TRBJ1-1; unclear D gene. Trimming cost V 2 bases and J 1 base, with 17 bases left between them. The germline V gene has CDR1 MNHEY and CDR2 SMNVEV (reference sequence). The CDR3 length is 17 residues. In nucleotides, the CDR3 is TGTGCCAGCAGTTTACGGGTCCCAGGCGGCAGGAACACTGAAGCTTTCTTT. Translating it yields CASSLRVPGGRNTEAFF.

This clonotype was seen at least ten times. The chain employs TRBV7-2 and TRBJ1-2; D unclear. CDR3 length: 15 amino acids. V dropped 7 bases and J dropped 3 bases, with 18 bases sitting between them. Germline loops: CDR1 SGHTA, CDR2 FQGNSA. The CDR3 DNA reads TGTGCCAGCACCAGTCAGGAGGATTGGGACTATGGCTACACCTTC. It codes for CASTSQEDWDYGYTF.

The CDR3 sequence: CASSYWDRDEQYF. DNA for the CDR3: TGTGCCAGCAGTTATTGGGACAGGGACGAGCAGTACTTC. J is TRBJ2-7 and V is TRBV6-2 or TRBV6-3, with 9 bases fitting TRBD1. J lost 5 bases, V lost 3 bases, and 2 bases had no gene match. Germline assignment: CDR1 MNHEY and CDR2 SVGEGT. The CDR3 is 13 amino acids.

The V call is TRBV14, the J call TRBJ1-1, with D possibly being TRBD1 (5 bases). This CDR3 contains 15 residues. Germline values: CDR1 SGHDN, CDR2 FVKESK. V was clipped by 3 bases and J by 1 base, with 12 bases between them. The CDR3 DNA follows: TGTGCCAGCAGCCATGGAATCACAGGGAACACTGAAGCTTTCTTT. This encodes CASSHGITGNTEAFF.

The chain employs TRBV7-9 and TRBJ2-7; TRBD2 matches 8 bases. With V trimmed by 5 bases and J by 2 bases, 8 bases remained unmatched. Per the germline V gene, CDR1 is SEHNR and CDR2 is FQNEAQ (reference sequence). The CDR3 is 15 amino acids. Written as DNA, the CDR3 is TGTGCCAGCAGCAGCGCCCTAGCGGGCCCCTACGAGCAGTACTTC. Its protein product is CASSSALAGPYEQYF.

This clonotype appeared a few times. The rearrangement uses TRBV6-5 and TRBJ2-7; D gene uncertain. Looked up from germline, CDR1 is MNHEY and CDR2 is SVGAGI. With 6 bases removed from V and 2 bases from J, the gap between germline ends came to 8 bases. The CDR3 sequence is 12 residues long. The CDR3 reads CASSNRPYEQYF. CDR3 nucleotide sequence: TGTGCCAGCAGCAACAGACCCTACGAGCAGTACTTC.

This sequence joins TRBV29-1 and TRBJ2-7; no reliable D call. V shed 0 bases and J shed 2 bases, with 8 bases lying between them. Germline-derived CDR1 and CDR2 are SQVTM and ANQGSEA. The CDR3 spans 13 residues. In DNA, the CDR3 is TGCAGCGTTGAAGATCGTGGAACCTACGAGCAGTACTTC. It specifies CSVEDRGTYEQYF.

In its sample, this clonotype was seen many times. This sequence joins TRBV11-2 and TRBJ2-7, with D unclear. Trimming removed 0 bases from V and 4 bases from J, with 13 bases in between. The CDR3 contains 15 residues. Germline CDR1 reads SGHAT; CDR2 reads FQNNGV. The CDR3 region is CASSLDKGLGYEQYF. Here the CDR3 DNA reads TGTGCCAGCAGCTTAGATAAGGGCTTGGGGTACGAGCAGTACTTC.

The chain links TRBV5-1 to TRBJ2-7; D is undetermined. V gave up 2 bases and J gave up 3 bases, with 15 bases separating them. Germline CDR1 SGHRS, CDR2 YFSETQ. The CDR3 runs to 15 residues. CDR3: CASSLTTEKIYEQYF. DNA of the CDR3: TGCGCCAGCAGCTTAACGACTGAAAAAATCTACGAGCAGTACTTC.

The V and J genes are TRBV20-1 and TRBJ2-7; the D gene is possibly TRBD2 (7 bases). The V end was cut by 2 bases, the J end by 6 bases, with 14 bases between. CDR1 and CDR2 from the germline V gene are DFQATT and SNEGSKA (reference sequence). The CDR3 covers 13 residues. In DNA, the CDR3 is TGCAGTGCTAGATGGGAGGGGGGTGTCGAGCAGTACTTC. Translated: CSARWEGGVEQYF.